The clone carrying this TCR beta chain was seen a handful of times. As yet, its antigen is unknown. Because it lacks the conserved phenylalanine or tryptophan at the end, this CDR3 is likely a read error. These data originate in a study of tumor and adjacent non-tumor tissue in lung cancer. Study in general: There were about 12 adenocarcinoma, a couple of squamous cell carcinoma and 1 small cell lung cancer cases.

A modified ARM-PCR protocol with three rounds of nested PCR amplified TCRbeta. MiXCR, applied by TCRdb to the multiplex PCR reads, yields one record per CDR3 protein. The sample shows 100,000 or so distinct CDR3 sequences, over 55% of them seen only once. The length of the CDR3 is 14 residues. Germline assignment: CDR1 KGHDR and CDR2 SFDVKD. The ends lost 10 bases at V and 2 bases at J; junction bases unmatched: 8. No cell sorting was done before RNA was extracted from the tissue. The normal lung tissue was taken more than 3 cm from the tumor edge. Broader study findings: Shorter survival was associated with higher TCR diversity in tumors.

This chain connects TRBV24-1 to TRBJ2-7, with 9 positions matching TRBD1. The TCR comes from a man younger than 40 with non-small cell lung cancer. The sample was distant non-tumor lung tissue. DNA for the CDR3: TGTGCCACTAGTCGGCGGGACAGGGCCTACGAGCAGTACTCC. It translates to CATSRRDRAYEQYS.